This T cell receptor (beta chain) was obtained from a study of blood T cell repertoires in COVID-19. Study background: Some COVID-19 samples were acute and others convalescent; all came from the United States, Italy and Spain. The analysed material was cDNA or gDNA that came from T cells, B-cell-depleted T cells, or PBMCs.

Germline CDR1 LGHNA, CDR2 YNFKEQ. V gave up 4 bases and J gave up 10 bases, with 17 bases separating them. The CDR3 length is 13 residues. Authors' processing steps: Reference gene primers were amplified, and this amplification served to estimate nucleated cell counts. The protocol was immunoSEQ multiplex PCR, while the TCRdb copy is restricted to in-frame clones and leaves out a portion. The V and J calls and clone size are taken from that table; D and trimming were inferred from the DNA. The table includes about 95,000 clones, about 90% detected once. This clone occurred once. The specimen was peripheral blood. The chain recombines TRBV4-2 with TRBJ2-7; the D gene is possibly TRBD1 (6 bases). The clonotype comes from a woman aged 50 to 60 in a cohort sampled during active COVID-19. CDR3 sequence reads: CASSPGTSGGQYF. The CDR3 DNA is TGTGCCAGCAGCCCCGGGACATCCGGAGGACAGTACTTC.